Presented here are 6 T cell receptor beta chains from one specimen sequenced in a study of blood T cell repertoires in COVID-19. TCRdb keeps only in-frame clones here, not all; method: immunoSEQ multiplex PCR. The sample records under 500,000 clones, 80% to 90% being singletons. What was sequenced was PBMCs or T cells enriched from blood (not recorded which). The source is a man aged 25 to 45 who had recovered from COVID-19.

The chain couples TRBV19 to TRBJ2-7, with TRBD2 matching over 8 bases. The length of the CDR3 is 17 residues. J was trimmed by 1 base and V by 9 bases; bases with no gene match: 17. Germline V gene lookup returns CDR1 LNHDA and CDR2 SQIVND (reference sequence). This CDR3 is CASKRGVAGKGSYEQYF. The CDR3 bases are TGTGCCAGCAAAAGAGGGGTAGCGGGAAAGGGATCCTACGAGCAGTACTTC.

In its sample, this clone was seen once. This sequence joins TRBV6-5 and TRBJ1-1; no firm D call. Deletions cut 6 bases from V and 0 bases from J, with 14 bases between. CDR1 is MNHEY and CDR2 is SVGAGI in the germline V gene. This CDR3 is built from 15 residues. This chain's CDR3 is CASRRWAHMNTEAFF. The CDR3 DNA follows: TGTGCCAGCAGGAGATGGGCACATATGAACACTGAAGCTTTCTTT.

The chain's CDR3 is CASSSGLDTQYF. As DNA, the CDR3 is TGTGCCAGCAGTTCAGGGTTGGATACGCAGTATTTT. The rearrangement uses TRBV28 and TRBJ2-3; D is possibly TRBD1 (5 bases). In germline, CDR1 is MDHEN, CDR2 SYDVKM. Deletions cut 4 bases from V and 6 bases from J, with 8 bases between. The CDR3 is made up of 12 amino acids. Variable domain in full (rest from reference TRBV28 and TRBJ2-3): DVKVTQSSRYLVKRTGEKVFLECVQDMDHENMFWYRQDPGLGLRLIYFSYDVKMKEKGDIPEGYSVSREKKERFSLILESASTNQTSMYLCASSSGLDTQYFGPGTRLTVL.

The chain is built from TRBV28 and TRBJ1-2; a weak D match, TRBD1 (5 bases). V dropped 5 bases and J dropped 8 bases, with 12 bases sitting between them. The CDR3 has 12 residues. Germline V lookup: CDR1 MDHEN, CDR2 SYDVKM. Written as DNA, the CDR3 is TGTGCCAGCAGTCTGACAGTTCCAGGCTACACCTTC. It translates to CASSLTVPGYTF.

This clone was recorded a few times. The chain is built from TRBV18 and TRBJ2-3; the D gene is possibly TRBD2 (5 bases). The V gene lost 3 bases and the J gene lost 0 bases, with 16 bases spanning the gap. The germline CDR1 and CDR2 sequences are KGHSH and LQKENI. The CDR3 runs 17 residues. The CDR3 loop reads CASSPWERSSSTDTQYF. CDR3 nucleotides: TGTGCCAGCTCACCTTGGGAGCGGTCATCTAGCACAGATACGCAGTATTTT.

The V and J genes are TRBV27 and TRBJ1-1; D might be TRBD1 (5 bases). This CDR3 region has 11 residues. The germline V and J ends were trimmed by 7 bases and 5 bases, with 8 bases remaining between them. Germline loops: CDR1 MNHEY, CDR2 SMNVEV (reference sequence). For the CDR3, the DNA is TGTGCCAGCACCCGGGGGACTGAAGCTTTCTTT. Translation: CASTRGTEAFF.